The source of this TCR beta chain is a study of blood T cells in healthy people across ages. Study-level background: For every two T cells, template switching captured about one barcoded beta molecule.

This clonotype was detected only a few times. This CDR3 is built from 15 residues. The ends lost 6 bases at V and 0 bases at J; junction bases unmatched: 4. The germline CDR1 and CDR2 sequences are WSHSY and SAAADI. A J-beta primer mix and a sample-barcoded 5' primer were used in a second PCR of about 7 to 12 cycles. TCRdb re-called the 5' RACE reads through MiXCR, storing one row per CDR3 protein. In the table there are about 1 million distinct CDR3 sequences, approximately 25% of which are singletons. The sample also formed part of further work on T cells of mothers and their children.

This sequence was found in a girl under 10 years old in good health. The chain recombines TRBV10-2 with TRBJ2-7; 11 bases align to TRBD2. Sequencing input: blood. The CDR3 loop reads CASRQLAGVSYEQYF. CDR3 sequence (DNA): TGCGCCAGCAGACAACTAGCGGGAGTCTCCTACGAGCAGTACTTC.